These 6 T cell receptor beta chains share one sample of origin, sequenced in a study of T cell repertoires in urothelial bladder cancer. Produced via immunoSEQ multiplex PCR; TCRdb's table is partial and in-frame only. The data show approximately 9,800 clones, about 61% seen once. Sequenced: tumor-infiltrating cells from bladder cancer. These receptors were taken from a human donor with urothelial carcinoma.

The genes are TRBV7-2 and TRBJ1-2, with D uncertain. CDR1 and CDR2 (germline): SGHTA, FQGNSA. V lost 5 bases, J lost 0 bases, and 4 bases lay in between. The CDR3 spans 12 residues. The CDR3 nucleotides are TGTGCCAGCAGCAGAGCTAACTATGGCTACACCTTC. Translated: CASSRANYGYTF.

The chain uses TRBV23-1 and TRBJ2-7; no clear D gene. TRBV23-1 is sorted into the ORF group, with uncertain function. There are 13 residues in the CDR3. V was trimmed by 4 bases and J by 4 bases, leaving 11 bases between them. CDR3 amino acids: CASSLHPKYEQYF. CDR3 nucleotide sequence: TGCGCCAGCAGTCTCCACCCGAAATACGAGCAGTACTTC.

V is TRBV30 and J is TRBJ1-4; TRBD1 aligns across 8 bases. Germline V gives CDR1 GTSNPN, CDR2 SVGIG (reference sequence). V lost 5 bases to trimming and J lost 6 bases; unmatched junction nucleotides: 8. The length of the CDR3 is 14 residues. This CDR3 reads CAWQRTGRDEKLFF. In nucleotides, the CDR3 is TGTGCCTGGCAAAGGACAGGGAGGGATGAAAAACTGTTTTTT.

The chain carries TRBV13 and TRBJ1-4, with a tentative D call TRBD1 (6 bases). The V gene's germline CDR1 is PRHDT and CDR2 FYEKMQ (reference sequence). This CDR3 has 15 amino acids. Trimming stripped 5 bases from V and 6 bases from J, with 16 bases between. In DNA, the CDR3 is TGTGCCAGCAGCGCTCGGGACAACGCGTATGAAAAACTGTTTTTT. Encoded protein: CASSARDNAYEKLFF. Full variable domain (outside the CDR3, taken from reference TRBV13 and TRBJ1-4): AAGVIQSPRHLIKEKRETATLKCYPIPRHDTVYWYQQGPGQDPQFLISFYEKMQSDKGSIPDRFSAQQFSDYHSELNMSSLELGDSALYFCASSARDNAYEKLFFGSGTQLSVL.

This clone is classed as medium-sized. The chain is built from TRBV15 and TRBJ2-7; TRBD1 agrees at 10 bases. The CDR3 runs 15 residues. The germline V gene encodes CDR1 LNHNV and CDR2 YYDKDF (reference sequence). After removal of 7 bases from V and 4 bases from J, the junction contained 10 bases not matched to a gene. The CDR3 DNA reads TGTGCCACCACCAAAGACAGGGGGCAGACTTACGAGCAGTACTTC. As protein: CATTKDRGQTYEQYF.

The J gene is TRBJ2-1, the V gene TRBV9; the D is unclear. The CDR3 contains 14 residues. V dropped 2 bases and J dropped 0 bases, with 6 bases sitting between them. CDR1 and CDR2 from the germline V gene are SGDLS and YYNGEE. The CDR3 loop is CASSVISSYNEQFF. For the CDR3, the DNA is TGTGCCAGCAGCGTTATCAGCTCCTACAATGAGCAGTTCTTC. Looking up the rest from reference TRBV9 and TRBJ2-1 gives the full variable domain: DSGVTQTPKHLITATGQRVTLRCSPRSGDLSVYWYQQSLDQGLQFLIQYYNGEERAKGNILERFSAQQFPDLHSELNLSSLELGDSALYFCASSVISSYNEQFFGPGTRLTVL.